This T cell receptor beta chain derives from a study of blood T cell repertoires in COVID-19. Across the whole study: Nucleic acid was either cDNA or gDNA, and it came from T cells, B-cell-depleted T cells, or PBMCs.

A Seattle source enrolled patients during active infection and followed them longitudinally. Source study methods: Researchers report that nucleated cell counts were estimated from reference gene primer amplification. Data came from immunoSEQ multiplex PCR; TCRdb stores just in-frame clones and leaves some out. The V and J calls and clone size come from that table; D and trimming were worked out from the DNA. Of under 450,000 clones detected, about 91% appear once; the ten largest clones hold roughly 12%. With 2 bases removed from V and 3 bases from J, the gap between germline ends came to 11 bases. CDR3 length equals 15 residues. In germline, CDR1 is ENHRY, CDR2 SYGVKD.

The receptor's source is a woman aged 45-60 years with COVID-19, enrolled during active disease. Material: peripheral blood. The gene calls are TRBV10-3 and TRBJ1-3; D uncertain. CDR3 coding DNA: TGTGCCATCAGTGAGGACGGCCGACTTGGAAACACCATATATTTT. Protein product: CAISEDGRLGNTIYF.